The clone carrying this T cell receptor (beta chain) showed up many times. Regions amplified from RNA transcripts were the TCR beta CDR3 regions. First-round RT-PCR with HTBI primers amplified the TCR CDR3 region. TCRdb fed the multiplex PCR reads into MiXCR, producing one record per CDR3 protein. The data show about 380,000 distinct CDR3 sequences, roughly 15% seen once. Germline V lookup: CDR1 MNHNY, CDR2 SVGAGI (reference sequence). The CDR3 contains 17 residues. The V and J ends lost 2 bases and 4 bases, in that order; junction bases with no gene match: 2. This entry belongs to a study of T cells in Graves' hyperthyroidism and ophthalmopathy.

The sequenced sample consisted of blood. The rearrangement joins TRBV6-6 to TRBJ2-1; 16 bases match TRBD2. The sequence came from a woman between 25 and 40 years old with Graves' ophthalmopathy. CDR3 amino acids: CASSYLGLAGGYNEQFF. The CDR3 nucleotides are TGTGCCAGCAGTTACCTGGGACTAGCGGGGGGGTACAATGAGCAGTTCTTC.